The present TCR beta chain was sequenced within a study of vaccination effects on CD4 cells after COVID-19. Study results and caveats: Small numbers of convalescent patients limited the study. It also lacked early post-infection timepoints.

Profiled with immunoSEQ multiplex PCR; TCRdb holds only in-frame clones, not every one. The data show about 27,000 clones, with 65% to 75% seen just once and roughly 18% held by the top ten. Before any sequencing was done, the ViraFEST assay used viral peptide pools to expand antigen-specific CD4+ T cells. Isolating CD4+ T cells followed around nine days of culture. A PCR test confirmed that the person had SARS-CoV-2 infection between March and December 2020. Note on this clone: Antigen: not known.

The input for sequencing was CD4+ T cells from PBMCs cultured with SARS-CoV-2 spike peptides, taken before COVID-19 vaccination. This receptor was obtained from a human donor who had a prior SARS-CoV-2 infection.

The CDR3 loop is CASSLRVQGRREQYF. The CDR3 bases are TGTGCCAGCAGCCTAAGAGTACAGGGACGAAGGGAGCAGTACTTC. The chain has TRBV7-9 and TRBJ2-7; maybe TRBD1 (6 bases). The CDR3 loop spans 15 amino acids. The ends were cut back, 5 bases at V and 7 bases at J, with 21 bases in the middle. From germline, CDR1 is SEHNR and CDR2 FQNEAQ (reference sequence). The variable domain in full, with the rest retrieved from reference TRBV7-9 and TRBJ2-7, is DTGVSQNPRHKITKRGQNVTFRCDPISEHNRLYWYRQTLGQGPEFLTYFQNEAQLEKSRLLSDRFSAERPKGSFSTLEIQRTEQGDSAMYLCASSLRVQGRREQYFGPGTRLTVT.